The 5 T cell receptor beta chains below all came from one sample that was sequenced in a study of T cell repertoires in cytomegalovirus infection. TCRdb itself ran the reads through MiXCR, one entry per CDR3 protein. In the table there are hundreds of thousands of distinct CDR3 sequences, 8% to 10% of which are singletons. Sequencing was done on a sample of PBMCs. The receptors here all came from a human donor in good health (CMV status not recorded). Some clones in this sample may be carry-over from other donors' samples.

This clonotype showed up many times. The genes are TRBV14 and TRBJ2-1; D not resolved. CDR1 and CDR2 from the germline V gene are SGHDN and FVKESK. CDR3 size: 14 residues. Trimming shortened V by 3 bases and J by 3 bases, and 9 bases separated the two germline ends. The CDR3 is CASSHKDFYNEQFF. Here the CDR3 DNA reads TGTGCCAGCAGCCATAAAGACTTCTACAATGAGCAGTTCTTC.

This clonotype was counted at least ten times. The gene calls are TRBV2 and TRBJ2-2; D unclear. The ends were cut back, 7 bases at V and 1 base at J, with 10 bases in the middle. Germline V lookup: CDR1 SNHLY, CDR2 FYNNEI. This CDR3 is built from 14 residues. CDR3: CASNPLGNTGELFF. As DNA, the CDR3 is TGTGCCAGCAACCCACTGGGGAACACCGGGGAGCTGTTTTTT. The entire variable domain, with the rest obtained from reference TRBV2 and TRBJ2-2, is as follows: EPEVTQTPSHQVTQMGQEVILRCVPISNHLYFYWYRQILGQKVEFLVSFYNNEISEKSEIFDDQFSVERPDGSNFTLKIRSTKLEDSAMYFCASNPLGNTGELFFGEGSRLTVL.

This clonotype was counted many times. The chain has TRBV20-1 and TRBJ2-1; TRBD1 is a possible D gene (6 bases). The germline V gene has CDR1 DFQATT and CDR2 SNEGSKA (reference sequence). V was shortened by 4 bases and J by 4 bases, with 14 bases between the two germline ends. This CDR3 is built from 14 residues. The CDR3 region is CSATTGTPYNEQFF. The CDR3 nucleotides read TGCAGTGCTACTACCGGGACACCTTACAATGAGCAGTTCTTC.

The chain combines TRBV3-1 with TRBJ1-1; the match to TRBD1 covers 8 bases. Unmatched junction bases numbered 8, after V lost 3 bases and J lost 2 bases. The CDR3 loop spans 16 amino acids. The germline V gene encodes CDR1 LGHDT and CDR2 YNNKEL (reference sequence). The CDR3 DNA follows: TGTGCCAGCAGCCATGACCTCAGGGGGCGTAACACTGAAGCTTTCTTT. Amino acid sequence: CASSHDLRGRNTEAFF.

This clonotype was counted ten times or more. The V call is TRBV27, the J call TRBJ1-1; 7 bases line up with TRBD1. In germline, CDR1 is MNHEY, CDR2 SMNVEV (reference sequence). Unmatched junction bases numbered 10, after V lost 5 bases and J lost 7 bases. This CDR3 has 14 residues. CDR3 bases: TGTGCCAGCAGTCTAAACCGGGACAGCCTTGAAGCTTTCTTT. It specifies CASSLNRDSLEAFF.